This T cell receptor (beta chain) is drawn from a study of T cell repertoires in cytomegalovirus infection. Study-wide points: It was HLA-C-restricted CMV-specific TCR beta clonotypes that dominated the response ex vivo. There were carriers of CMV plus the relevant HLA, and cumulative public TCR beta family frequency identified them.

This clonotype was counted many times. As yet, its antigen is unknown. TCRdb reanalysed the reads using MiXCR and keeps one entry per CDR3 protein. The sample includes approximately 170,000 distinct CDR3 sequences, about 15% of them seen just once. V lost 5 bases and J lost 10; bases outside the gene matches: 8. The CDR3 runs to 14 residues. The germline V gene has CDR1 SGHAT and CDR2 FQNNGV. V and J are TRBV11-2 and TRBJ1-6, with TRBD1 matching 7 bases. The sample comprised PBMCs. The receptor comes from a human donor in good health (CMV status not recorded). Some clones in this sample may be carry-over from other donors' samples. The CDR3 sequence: CASSTRDSPSPLHF. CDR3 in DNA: TGTGCCAGCAGCACCCGGGACAGCCCCTCACCCCTCCACTTT. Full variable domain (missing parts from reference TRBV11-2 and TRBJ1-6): EAGVAQSPRYKIIEKRQSVAFWCNPISGHATLYWYQQILGQGPKLLIQFQNNGVVDDSQLPKDRFSAERLKGVDSTLKIQPAKLEDSAVYLCASSTRDSPSPLHFGNGTRLTVT.